The present entry profiles one T cell receptor beta chain with its context. What it recognizes is unknown. Following a re-call of the 5' RACE reads, TCRdb has one entry per CDR3 protein and lacks DNA. This repertoire includes about 550,000 distinct CDR3 sequences. These data belong to a study of T cells expressing NK-cell markers. Points from the study as a whole: A range of about 1.0-7.5% of CD8+ T cells consisted of dominant NKG2C+ clonotypes in about six donors.

The CDR3 extends over 14 amino acids. From germline, CDR1 is DFQATT and CDR2 SNEGSKA (reference sequence). The specimen sequenced was blood T cells: a sorted CD56 or NKG2C T cell subset, CD4+ or CD8+ T cells, or bulk PBMC T cells (not recorded which). The genes are TRBV20-1 and TRBJ2-7; TCRdb indicates TRBD2, and absent DNA this call remains unverified. This TCR derives from a man younger than 35 in good health. The CDR3 protein is CSAPRKDSYYEQYF.